The 27 T cell receptor beta chains below come from one sample, sequenced in a study of T cells in localized non-small cell lung cancer. Sequencing was performed with immunoSEQ multiplex PCR; in TCRdb, only in-frame clones are kept and a portion is missing. This table has about 21,000 clones, nearly 90% appearing once. The specimen comprised peripheral blood mononuclear cells, sampled before any cancer treatment. The receptor source for this set is a male donor older than 55 with stage II lung adenocarcinoma.

V and J are TRBV4-1 and TRBJ2-2; 10 bases agree with TRBD1. CDR1 is MGHRA, CDR2 YSYEKL, per germline. The V segment lost 3 bases and the J segment 9 bases; nucleotides outside the gene matches: 10. The CDR3 runs to 16 residues. The CDR3 sequence: CASSQSQTGGSRELFF. As DNA, the CDR3 is TGCGCCAGCAGCCAGTCCCAGACAGGGGGCTCCCGGGAGCTGTTTTTT.

The rearrangement uses TRBV25-1 and TRBJ2-5, with D tentatively TRBD1 or TRBD2 (5 bases each). The CDR3 sequence is 15 residues long. V shed 3 bases and J shed 4 bases, with 15 bases lying between them. The germline V gene encodes CDR1 MGHDK and CDR2 SYGVNS. CDR3 sequence: CASSDLVGAGETQYF. The CDR3 region has the DNA TGTGCCAGCAGTGACCTCGTCGGGGCTGGAGAGACCCAGTACTTC. Full variable domain (outside the CDR3, taken from reference TRBV25-1 and TRBJ2-5): EADIYQTPRYLVIGTGKKITLECSQTMGHDKMYWYQQDPGMELHLIHYSYGVNSTEKGDLSSESTVSRIRTEHFPLTLESARPSHTSQYLCASSDLVGAGETQYFGPGTRLLVL.

The rearrangement links TRBV4-2 to TRBJ2-3; perhaps TRBD1 as D (5 bases). Trimming pared 7 bases from V and 2 bases from J, leaving 16 bases between. Germline V lookup: CDR1 LGHNA, CDR2 YNFKEQ. This CDR3 has 15 residues. The CDR3 coding sequence is TGTGCCAGCACCAAGGATGGGGCCTTCACAGATACGCAGTATTTT. Amino acids: CASTKDGAFTDTQYF.

In nucleotides, the CDR3 is TGCGCCAGCAGCTTGGTAGCGGGAGGGCCGGGAGATACGCAGTATTTT. It is translated as CASSLVAGGPGDTQYF. This chain connects TRBV5-1 to TRBJ2-3; 11 bases fit TRBD2. The CDR3 extends over 16 amino acids. Germline CDR1 and CDR2: SGHRS and YFSETQ. With 0 bases clipped from V and 5 bases from J, the junction kept 5 bases outside the gene matches.

The V gene is TRBV5-3, the J gene TRBJ2-7, with 8 bases identical to TRBD2. TRBV5-3 counts as an open reading frame of uncertain function. V was pared by 4 bases and J by 3 bases, with 9 bases of the junction left unmatched. This CDR3 is 15 amino acids long. DNA for the CDR3: TGTGCCAGAAGCCTCGAGCGGGAGCCCCTCTACGAGCAGTACTTC. Residues: CARSLEREPLYEQYF.

The V gene is TRBV19, the J gene TRBJ2-2; TRBD1 matches at 7 bases. The CDR3 has 13 amino acids. The germline V gene has CDR1 LNHDA and CDR2 SQIVND (reference sequence). Trimming took 4 bases from V and 7 from J; bases not matched to a gene: 3. CDR3 region: CASSRQGNGELFF. The DNA for the CDR3 is TGTGCCAGTAGTAGACAGGGAAACGGGGAGCTGTTTTTT.

The J gene is TRBJ1-2, the V gene TRBV6-5, with 7 nucleotides matching TRBD1. Trimming removed 5 bases from V and 2 bases from J; junction bases left unmatched: 8. The germline V gene encodes CDR1 MNHEY and CDR2 SVGAGI. The CDR3 runs to 15 residues. The CDR3 sequence: CASSPPGQLNYGYTF. The CDR3, as DNA: TGTGCCAGCAGTCCCCCGGGACAGCTGAACTATGGCTACACCTTC.

J is TRBJ1-3 and V is TRBV6-5; D remains ambiguous. The CDR3 is made up of 11 amino acids. Looked up from germline, CDR1 is MNHEY and CDR2 is SVGAGI. V lost 4 bases and J lost 8, with 6 bases in between. In DNA form, the CDR3 reads TGTGCCAGCAGTTGGAGGGACACCATATATTTT. It codes for CASSWRDTIYF.

This chain joins TRBV5-4 and TRBJ2-7; 14 bases align to TRBD2. CDR1 and CDR2 (germline): SGHNT, YYREEE (reference sequence). The V segment lost 3 bases and the J segment 5 bases; nucleotides outside the gene matches: 10. The CDR3 has 17 amino acids. The CDR3 nucleotides are TGTGCCAGCAGCTCCGGGACTAGCGGGAGCGTTCCCAACGAGCAGTACTTC. Translated, it gives CASSSGTSGSVPNEQYF.

The chain combines TRBV5-5 with TRBJ1-1; no clear D. Between the trimmed V and J ends, which lost 2 bases and 4 bases, there was a span of 9 bases. The CDR3 sequence is 13 residues long. Germline CDR1 and CDR2: SGHKS and YYEKEE (reference sequence). CDR3 DNA sequence: TGTGCCAGCAGCTTATACAGTAGCACTGAAGCTTTCTTT. It specifies CASSLYSSTEAFF.

The chain links TRBV19 to TRBJ2-3; the match to TRBD2 covers 10 bases. CDR1 LNHDA and CDR2 SQIVND come from the germline V gene (reference sequence). This CDR3 spans 14 amino acids. Trimming took 4 bases from V and 4 from J; bases not matched to a gene: 2. CDR3 sequence (DNA): TGTGCCAGTAGTACCGGGACTAGCGCAGATACGCAGTATTTT. Translated: CASSTGTSADTQYF.

In this sample, this clone turned up once. The chain uses TRBV28 and TRBJ1-2; no clear D. V lost 1 base, J lost 7 bases, and 19 bases lay in between. The CDR3 loop spans 16 amino acids. CDR1 and CDR2 from the germline V gene are MDHEN and SYDVKM. The CDR3 region has the DNA TGTGCCAGCAGTTTATCCCAATTAAAAGGATGGGGTGGCTACACCTTC. This translates into CASSLSQLKGWGGYTF.

This clone has just one count. This chain uses TRBV29-1 with TRBJ2-7; no definite D call. With 2 bases removed from V and 2 bases from J, the gap between germline ends came to 7 bases. This CDR3 has 12 residues. CDR1 is SQVTM, CDR2 ANQGSEA, per germline. In DNA, the CDR3 is TGCAGCGTTGAAATCTCAACCTACGAGCAGTACTTC. Amino acids: CSVEISTYEQYF.

In this sample, this clone turned up a few times. The V call is TRBV7-9, the J call TRBJ2-2, with D possibly TRBD2 on 6 matching bases. The CDR3 extends over 10 amino acids. Germline V gene sequence: CDR1 SEHNR, CDR2 FQNEAQ (reference sequence). The V gene lost 11 bases and the J gene lost 9 bases, with 10 bases spanning the gap. The CDR3 DNA reads TGTGCCGCGGGGAGCCGGGAGCTGTTTTTT. As protein: CAAGSRELFF.

The chain couples TRBV28 to TRBJ2-4; no clear D gene. This CDR3 spans 14 amino acids. V was clipped by 6 bases and J by 1 base, with 10 bases between them. Germline V gene data show CDR1 as MDHEN and CDR2 as SYDVKM. CDR3 in DNA: TGTGCCAGCAGGAATACTTGGGCCAAAAACATTCAGTACTTC. This translates into CASRNTWAKNIQYF.

V usage is TRBV6-5 and J usage is TRBJ1-5, with D maybe TRBD1 (5 bases). Trimming took off 6 bases at V and 9 bases at J, with 18 bases between the two ends. This CDR3 is built from 14 residues. CDR1 MNHEY and CDR2 SVGAGI come from the germline V gene. The CDR3 DNA reads as TGTGCCAGCAGCTCGAGGGACGGAGCGCGGCCCCAGCATTTT. Protein product: CASSSRDGARPQHF.

J is TRBJ2-7 and V is TRBV5-4; TRBD1 aligns across 9 bases. The germline CDR1 and CDR2 sequences are SGHNT and YYREEE (reference sequence). The CDR3 loop spans 15 amino acids. Unmatched junction bases numbered 11, after V lost 4 bases and J lost 6 bases. This CDR3 is CASSPPGQGRSEQYF. The CDR3 region has the DNA TGTGCCAGCAGCCCCCCGGGACAGGGTCGTTCCGAGCAGTACTTC.

This sequence joins TRBV11-2 and TRBJ2-3; D is undetermined. Trimming removed 2 bases at V and 2 bases at J, with 8 bases between. The germline V gene has CDR1 SGHAT and CDR2 FQNNGV. The CDR3 totals 14 residues. CDR3 sequence (DNA): TGTGCCAGCAGCTTAAGTGCCCCCACAGATACGCAGTATTTT. As protein: CASSLSAPTDTQYF.

The V and J genes are TRBV28 and TRBJ1-1; D unresolved. This CDR3 spans 12 amino acids. Trimming pared 3 bases from V and 7 bases from J, leaving 9 bases between. Germline V gives CDR1 MDHEN, CDR2 SYDVKM. As DNA, the CDR3 is TGTGCCAGCAGTTTGGCAGGCCGTGAAGCTTTCTTT. As protein: CASSLAGREAFF.

The chain joins TRBV11-2 to TRBJ1-1; no definite D call. Germline V lookup: CDR1 SGHAT, CDR2 FQNNGV. Trimming shortened V by 3 bases and J by 3 bases, and 2 bases separated the two germline ends. The CDR3 has 11 residues. The DNA of the CDR3 is TGTGCCAGCAGCTTCCACACTGAAGCTTTCTTT. Amino acids: CASSFHTEAFF.

A single count supports this clone. This sequence joins TRBV28 and TRBJ1-2; D remains unclear. The CDR3 runs to 14 residues. The V and J ends lost 7 bases and 1 base respectively, with 13 bases between them. Germline V CDR1 and CDR2: MDHEN, SYDVKM. The CDR3 nucleotides read TGTGCCAGCACCCCCCGTTGGTTTAACTATGGCTACACCTTC. It specifies CASTPRWFNYGYTF.

The V call is TRBV6-4, the J call TRBJ2-3; 7 bases are a match to TRBD1. CDR1 is MRHNA and CDR2 is SNTAGT in the germline V gene. J gave up 6 bases and V 6 bases, and 9 bases lay outside the gene matches. CDR3 size: 14 residues. CDR3 sequence (DNA): TGTGCCAGCAGGGGACAGAACCAGGGGGATACGCAGTATTTT. Its protein is CASRGQNQGDTQYF.

The genes are TRBV27 and TRBJ2-5, with 14 nucleotides matching TRBD2. This CDR3 has 19 residues. The germline gives CDR1 MNHEY, CDR2 SMNVEV (reference sequence). Trimming at V came to 8 bases and at J to 2 bases, leaving 16 bases not matched to a gene. CDR3 sequence: CASGGDRTSGRRKQETQYF. CDR3 sequence (DNA): TGTGCCAGCGGAGGCGACCGGACTAGCGGGAGGAGGAAGCAAGAGACCCAGTACTTC.

The V call is TRBV4-1, the J call TRBJ1-2; unclear D gene. The germline CDR1 and CDR2 sequences are MGHRA and YSYEKL. V dropped 0 bases and J dropped 0 bases, with 11 bases sitting between them. There are 16 residues in the CDR3. The DNA of the CDR3 is TGCGCCAGCAGCCAAGAAGAGACCCTGCCTAACTATGGCTACACCTTC. Amino acid sequence: CASSQEETLPNYGYTF.

This chain uses TRBV10-3 with TRBJ1-1; no reliable D call. Trimming took off 3 bases at V and 7 bases at J, with 15 bases between the two ends. The CDR3 totals 14 residues. The V gene's germline CDR1 is ENHRY and CDR2 SYGVKD. The CDR3 nucleotides are TGTGCCATCAGTGACCCCAGACACGGTGTTGAAGCTTTCTTT. Its protein is CAISDPRHGVEAFF.

The gene calls are TRBV27 and TRBJ1-2; possibly TRBD1 for D (5 bases). Trimming left V 8 bases short and J 3 bases short, with 13 bases between. Germline CDR1 and CDR2: MNHEY and SMNVEV (reference sequence). The CDR3 is 13 residues long. The DNA of the CDR3 is TGTGCCAGCGGCCGTTGGGGCCACTATGGCTACACCTTC. Its protein is CASGRWGHYGYTF.

This clone was counted a few times. The CDR3 sequence: CAIQPVLQWGAFF. CDR3 sequence (DNA): TGTGCCATCCAACCAGTCCTACAGTGGGGTGCTTTCTTT. The chain employs TRBV2 and TRBJ1-1; no clear D gene. This CDR3 is 13 amino acids long. The germline V gene has CDR1 SNHLY and CDR2 FYNNEI. Trimming cost V 10 bases and J 11 bases, with 23 bases left between them.